Listed here are 28 T cell receptor beta chains from one sample, sequenced in a study of radiotherapy plus CTLA-4 blockade in lung cancer listed by TCRdb under 2018. Library creation used the immunoSEQ multiplex PCR assay. TCRdb limited this immuneACCESS table to in-frame rearrangements with V and J called. A share of clones is missing; checked studies link under half to unresolved V genes, and the rest is unexplained. Here the sample has some 110,000 clones; approximately 80% occur a single time. The ten largest make up roughly 5.3% of the sample. Sequencing was performed on peripheral blood, taken from a patient treated with radiotherapy plus ipilimumab. The receptors were gathered from a human donor with non-small cell lung cancer who had a partial response to radiotherapy plus ipilimumab.

The gene calls are TRBV14 and TRBJ2-2; D may be TRBD2 (6 bases). Between the trimmed V and J ends, which lost 2 bases and 4 bases, there was a span of 11 bases. The CDR3 is 15 residues long. CDR1 and CDR2 (germline): SGHDN, FVKESK. The CDR3 DNA sequence: TGTGCCAGCAGCCAATTCGGGGGATCCACCGGGGAGCTGTTTTTT. Its translation is CASSQFGGSTGELFF.

The chain uses TRBV28 and TRBJ2-2; no clear D. V was shortened by 2 bases and J by 7 bases, with 14 bases between the two germline ends. Germline V lookup: CDR1 MDHEN, CDR2 SYDVKM. The CDR3 sequence is 15 residues long. The CDR3 bases are TGTGCCAGCAGTTTACACCCATTGTCAGACGGGGAGCTGTTTTTT. It is translated as CASSLHPLSDGELFF. Variable domain in full (rest from reference TRBV28 and TRBJ2-2): DVKVTQSSRYLVKRTGEKVFLECVQDMDHENMFWYRQDPGLGLRLIYFSYDVKMKEKGDIPEGYSVSREKKERFSLILESASTNQTSMYLCASSLHPLSDGELFFGEGSRLTVL.

The chain has TRBV5-1 and TRBJ2-2; 7 bases align to TRBD1. CDR3 size: 15 residues. V shed 5 bases, J shed 0 bases, and the junction held 4 bases outside the gene matches. The germline V gene encodes CDR1 SGHRS and CDR2 YFSETQ. The CDR3 DNA reads as TGCGCCAGCAGGTTGACAGGGTCGAACACCGGGGAGCTGTTTTTT. Its translation is CASRLTGSNTGELFF.

This clone turned up a few times. The chain is built from TRBV4-1 and TRBJ1-5, with 7 bases identical to TRBD1. Germline assignment: CDR1 MGHRA and CDR2 YSYEKL. The CDR3 has 16 amino acids. The junction had 17 bases not matched to a gene; V was cut back by 9 bases and J by 6 bases. DNA for the CDR3: TGCGCCAGTTCACTAAGTTTCGGGACAGACAGTCAGCCCCAGCATTTT. Translation: CASSLSFGTDSQPQHF.

This chain uses TRBV2 with TRBJ2-4, with D possibly being TRBD2 (6 bases). Between the trimmed V and J ends, which lost 3 bases and 0 bases, there was a span of 9 bases. CDR3 length: 15 amino acids. Germline loops: CDR1 SNHLY, CDR2 FYNNEI. This CDR3 reads CASSEEGIAKNIQYF. For the CDR3, the DNA is TGTGCCAGCAGTGAGGAGGGGATAGCCAAAAACATTCAGTACTTC. The full variable domain, its missing parts supplied by reference TRBV2 and TRBJ2-4, is EPEVTQTPSHQVTQMGQEVILRCVPISNHLYFYWYRQILGQKVEFLVSFYNNEISEKSEIFDDQFSVERPDGSNFTLKIRSTKLEDSAMYFCASSEEGIAKNIQYFGAGTRLSVL.

The chain couples TRBV6-1 to TRBJ1-3; the D is unclear. The CDR3 is made up of 14 amino acids. The germline V gene has CDR1 MNHNS and CDR2 SASEGT. The germline V and J ends were trimmed by 8 bases and 1 base, with 12 bases remaining between them. CDR3 coding DNA: TGTGCCAGCCTCCCCGGGAATTCTGGAAACACCATATATTTT. Its protein is CASLPGNSGNTIYF.

V usage is TRBV28 and J usage is TRBJ2-6, with TRBD1 matching over 9 bases. Unmatched junction bases numbered 10, after V lost 5 bases and J lost 2 bases. Germline CDR1 is MDHEN and CDR2 is SYDVKM. CDR3 length: 18 residues. As DNA, the CDR3 is TGTGCCAGCAGTCCCCCGGGACAGGGAGTACCTGGGGCCAACGTCCTGACTTTC. Translation gives CASSPPGQGVPGANVLTF.

This clone appeared a single time. The chain couples TRBV28 to TRBJ2-3; a weak D match, TRBD2 (5 bases). This CDR3 comprises 15 residues. Trimming took 8 bases from V and 5 from J, leaving 20 bases between them. Germline lookup yields CDR1 MDHEN and CDR2 SYDVKM. This CDR3 is CASYARAPGRDTQYF. CDR3 bases: TGTGCCAGCTATGCCCGGGCCCCGGGGAGAGATACGCAGTATTTT.

This chain joins TRBV28 and TRBJ2-1; 7 bases agree with TRBD1. This CDR3 contains 12 residues. J gave up 15 bases and V 5 bases, and 10 bases lay outside the gene matches. Germline V lookup: CDR1 MDHEN, CDR2 SYDVKM. The DNA for the CDR3 is TGTGCCAGCAGTGGGAACCGGGACAGTGGGTTCTTC. Amino acids: CASSGNRDSGFF.

This chain joins TRBV10-1 and TRBJ1-2; the match to TRBD1 covers 7 bases. This CDR3 comprises 13 residues. With 5 bases clipped from V and 3 bases from J, the junction kept 3 bases outside the gene matches. Germline V lookup: CDR1 WNHNN, CDR2 SYGVQD (reference sequence). The CDR3 region has the DNA TGCGCCAGCAGTTCACAGGGGTACTATGGCTACACCTTC. This encodes CASSSQGYYGYTF.

The chain joins TRBV4-1 to TRBJ2-3, with 7 bases identical to TRBD1. CDR1 and CDR2 (germline): MGHRA, YSYEKL. V shed 5 bases and J 4 bases; nucleotides not matched to a gene: 3. The CDR3 sequence is 13 residues long. The CDR3 DNA is TGCGCCAGCAGCGCCACAGGGGCAGATACGCAGTATTTT. This encodes CASSATGADTQYF.

This clone was seen a handful of times. CDR3 DNA sequence: TGTGCCAGCTCCCGCCGTCCGGGGGAGAACACTGAAGCTTTCTTT. Amino acid sequence: CASSRRPGENTEAFF. The rearrangement links TRBV7-2 to TRBJ1-1; D is perhaps TRBD1 (5 bases). The CDR3 is 15 residues long. V dropped 8 bases and J dropped 1 base, with 17 bases sitting between them. Germline CDR1 is SGHTA and CDR2 is FQGNSA.

This clone was seen only a few times. This sequence joins TRBV5-1 and TRBJ2-1; TRBD2 agrees at 11 bases. V lost 0 bases to trimming and J lost 7 bases; unmatched junction nucleotides: 12. The CDR3 spans 18 residues. Germline CDR1 is SGHRS and CDR2 is YFSETQ. The CDR3 sequence: CASSLGPSGRTRDNEQFF. CDR3 DNA: TGCGCCAGCAGCTTGGGACCTAGCGGGAGGACTAGGGATAATGAGCAGTTCTTC.

This clone was detected once. The chain joins TRBV4-1 to TRBJ1-4, with 7 bases that match TRBD1. Germline V CDR1 and CDR2: MGHRA, YSYEKL. CDR3 length: 15 residues. Germline trimming cut 5 bases from V and 7 bases from J; bases unmatched to any gene: 10. The CDR3 DNA reads as TGCGCCAGCAGCGAAACAGGGGTGGGAGGTGAAAAACTGTTTTTT. Encoded protein: CASSETGVGGEKLFF.

The J gene is TRBJ2-1, the V gene TRBV28; 9 nucleotides line up with TRBD2. From germline, CDR1 is MDHEN and CDR2 SYDVKM. With V trimmed by 5 bases and J by 1 base, 18 bases remained unmatched. The CDR3 loop spans 20 amino acids. The CDR3 DNA reads TGTGCCAGCAGTCCGTTCTGGTCGGGGGGTAGCGGGAGTTCCTACAATGAGCAGTTCTTC. Translated, it gives CASSPFWSGGSGSSYNEQFF. Supplemented by reference TRBV28 and TRBJ2-1, the full variable domain reads DVKVTQSSRYLVKRTGEKVFLECVQDMDHENMFWYRQDPGLGLRLIYFSYDVKMKEKGDIPEGYSVSREKKERFSLILESASTNQTSMYLCASSPFWSGGSGSSYNEQFFGPGTRLTVL.

The CDR3 DNA follows: TGTGCCAGCACCCTAGCCCAGGGAACCGGGGAGCTGTTTTTT. This sequence encodes CASTLAQGTGELFF. The rearrangement joins TRBV7-9 to TRBJ2-2; either TRBD1 or TRBD2 may fit D (5 bases each). The CDR3 has 14 amino acids. V was cut by 7 bases and J by 5 bases, with 14 bases left in between. CDR1 and CDR2 from the germline V gene are SEHNR and FQNEAQ (reference sequence). Complete variable domain (other parts from reference TRBV7-9 and TRBJ2-2): DTGVSQNPRHKITKRGQNVTFRCDPISEHNRLYWYRQTLGQGPEFLTYFQNEAQLEKSRLLSDRFSAERPKGSFSTLEIQRTEQGDSAMYLCASTLAQGTGELFFGEGSRLTVL.

The J gene is TRBJ2-5, the V gene TRBV6-5; D remains ambiguous. The CDR3 has 15 residues. V lost 0 bases and J lost 1, with 9 bases in between. The germline V gene encodes CDR1 MNHEY and CDR2 SVGAGI. CDR3 sequence reads: CASSYSGLGQETQYF. DNA for the CDR3: TGTGCCAGCAGTTACTCGGGCTTGGGCCAAGAGACCCAGTACTTC.

The chain links TRBV29-1 to TRBJ1-5; 9 bases fit TRBD1. The ends lost 7 bases at V and 5 bases at J; junction bases unmatched: 6. Germline-derived CDR1 and CDR2 are SQVTM and ANQGSEA. The CDR3 sequence is 13 residues long. CDR3 loop: CSAGTGTYQPQHF. CDR3 nucleotide sequence: TGCAGCGCTGGGACAGGGACCTATCAGCCCCAGCATTTT.

The chain uses TRBV27 and TRBJ2-7; 8 bases align to TRBD2. The germline gives CDR1 MNHEY, CDR2 SMNVEV (reference sequence). V lost 5 bases, J lost 6 bases, and 0 bases stayed unmatched. The CDR3 runs 11 residues. The CDR3 DNA is TGTGCCAGCAGTCGGGGGGGCGAGCAGTACGTC. Its translation: CASSRGGEQYV.

V gene TRBV28 combines with J gene TRBJ2-7; 8 bases agree with TRBD1. CDR3 length equals 17 residues. The germline gives CDR1 MDHEN, CDR2 SYDVKM. V was clipped by 3 bases and J by 2 bases; unmatched bases: 12. The DNA of the CDR3 is TGTGCCAGCAGTTTGATCGCAGGGGGCGGGACCCCCTACGAGCAGTACTTC. Its translation is CASSLIAGGGTPYEQYF.

To note about this clone: Other DNA sequences of this sample code for an identical CDR3. The chain couples TRBV5-1 to TRBJ2-5; TRBD1 agrees at 7 bases. This CDR3 is 14 amino acids long. Germline V gives CDR1 SGHRS, CDR2 YFSETQ. Trimming removed 0 bases from V and 2 bases from J; junction bases left unmatched: 1. The CDR3 loop reads CASSLGQGQETQYF. CDR3 nucleotides: TGCGCCAGCAGCTTGGGACAGGGACAAGAGACCCAGTACTTC. The full variable domain, in which reference TRBV5-1 and TRBJ2-5 provide the parts outside the CDR3, is KAGVTQTPRYLIKTRGQQVTLSCSPISGHRSVSWYQQTPGQGLQFLFEYFSETQRNKGNFPGRFSGRQFSNSRSEMNVSTLELGDSALYLCASSLGQGQETQYFGPGTRLLVL.

On this clone: A read error is likely here: a far larger clone is one base away. This rearrangement joins TRBV4-2 to TRBJ1-2; TRBD1 aligns across 7 bases. Germline-derived CDR1 and CDR2 are LGHNA and YNFKEQ. The CDR3 loop spans 14 amino acids. The ends lost 4 bases at V and 7 bases at J; junction bases unmatched: 9. CDR3 region: CASSRDSNTAGYTF. CDR3 nucleotides: TGTGCCAGCAGCCGGGACAGTAATACGGCTGGCTACACCTTC.

This clone has only a few counts. The chain is built from TRBV11-2 and TRBJ1-2, with D possibly being TRBD1 (6 bases). The germline V gene encodes CDR1 SGHAT and CDR2 FQNNGV. V dropped 5 bases and J dropped 1 base, with 17 bases sitting between them. The CDR3 has 16 amino acids. Here the CDR3 reads CASSPTTGTLNYGYTF. CDR3 nucleotide sequence: TGTGCCAGCAGCCCGACGACAGGAACCCTTAACTATGGCTACACCTTC.

The V gene is TRBV19, the J gene TRBJ2-1, with TRBD1 as a possible D gene (6 bases). CDR3 length: 15 amino acids. The germline V and J ends were trimmed by 6 bases and 4 bases, with 16 bases remaining between them. In germline, CDR1 is LNHDA, CDR2 SQIVND (reference sequence). CDR3 amino acids: CASSTGTPPYNEQFF. The CDR3 region has the DNA TGTGCCAGTAGCACGGGGACACCTCCTTACAATGAGCAGTTCTTC.

The CDR3 region is CASSLEGGNTYEQYF. The CDR3 nucleotides are TGTGCCAGCAGCTTGGAAGGCGGGAATACCTACGAGCAGTACTTC. The J gene is TRBJ2-7, the V gene TRBV5-4, with D tentatively TRBD2 (6 bases). The V end was cut by 0 bases, the J end by 2 bases, with 12 bases between. Germline V gives CDR1 SGHNT, CDR2 YYREEE (reference sequence). The CDR3 contains 15 residues.

V is TRBV7-2 and J is TRBJ1-5; perhaps TRBD1 as D (6 bases). Trimming pared 1 base from V and 7 bases from J, leaving 14 bases between. This CDR3 is built from 15 residues. Germline V gene lookup returns CDR1 SGHTA and CDR2 FQGNSA. CDR3 in DNA: TGTGCCAGCAGCTTAGTACAGGGTTTTGGCCAGCCCCAGCATTTT. It translates to CASSLVQGFGQPQHF.

The chain links TRBV6-5 to TRBJ1-6; no definite D call. Between the trimmed V and J ends, which lost 5 bases and 9 bases, there was a span of 8 bases. The CDR3 contains 12 residues. Germline loops: CDR1 MNHEY, CDR2 SVGAGI. The CDR3 DNA reads as TGTGCCAGCAGTATAACGGGTTCACCCCTCCACTTT. Its protein product is CASSITGSPLHF.

The chain links TRBV5-1 to TRBJ1-2; no reliable D call. Germline V gives CDR1 SGHRS, CDR2 YFSETQ. The length of the CDR3 is 14 residues. Trimming took 0 bases from V and 4 from J, leaving 10 bases between them. CDR3 in DNA: TGCGCCAGCAGCTTGGGAGACACCTCCTATGGCTACACCTTC. This gives the protein CASSLGDTSYGYTF.